Below, 9 T cell receptor beta chains from the same sample are listed, as sequenced in a study of human T cells and chemical hapten exposure. Sample time point: pre-sensitization, week 0. Treatment given: therapeutic diphenylcyclopropenone sensitization with weekly scalp DPC. Each CDR3 protein is one row after TCRdb ran MiXCR on the RACE reads. The sample lists more than 250,000 distinct CDR3 sequences, about 9% seen once, with 2% to 2.5% in the top ten. The sample was whole blood, taken in connection with sensitization to the hapten diphenylcyclopropenone (DPC). These receptors all stem from a woman aged 35 to 49 with alopecia areata. Some clones in this sample may be carry-over from other donors' samples.

This rearrangement joins TRBV18 to TRBJ2-3, with D perhaps matching TRBD2 (7 bases). V was clipped by 6 bases and J by 5 bases, with 18 bases between them. The germline CDR1 and CDR2 sequences are KGHSH and LQKENI. This CDR3 region has 15 residues. The DNA of the CDR3 is TGTGCCAGCTCGGAACTAGCGCCCAGGGGAGATACGCAGTATTTT. It is translated as CASSELAPRGDTQYF.

The genes are TRBV4-1 and TRBJ1-5, with TRBD1 matching 12 bases. The CDR3 spans 16 residues. V shed 0 bases, J shed 7 bases, and the junction held 4 bases outside the gene matches. The germline CDR1 and CDR2 sequences are MGHRA and YSYEKL. Written as DNA, the CDR3 is TGCGCCAGCAGCCAAGAGGGGACAGGGGGCAGGCAGCCCCAGCATTTT. Its translation is CASSQEGTGGRQPQHF.

The V gene is TRBV4-2, the J gene TRBJ2-7; 10 bases align to TRBD2. The CDR3 loop spans 15 amino acids. V lost 1 base to trimming and J lost 3 bases; unmatched junction nucleotides: 3. The germline CDR1 and CDR2 sequences are LGHNA and YNFKEQ. For the CDR3, the DNA is TGTGCCAGCAGCCAAGTAGAGCGGGAGGGCTACGAGCAGTACTTC. Translated, it gives CASSQVEREGYEQYF.

This clonotype came up a few times. This chain connects TRBV5-5 to TRBJ1-2; D is undetermined. The CDR3 is made up of 15 amino acids. Germline V gene sequence: CDR1 SGHKS, CDR2 YYEKEE (reference sequence). V shed 4 bases and J shed 6 bases, with 19 bases lying between them. DNA of the CDR3: TGTGCCAGCAGCCCGATAGTACCAACCGGGGATGGCTACACCTTC. This translates into CASSPIVPTGDGYTF.

There are a few counts of this clonotype. The chain carries TRBV7-2 and TRBJ2-2; no reliable D call. Deletions cut 5 bases from V and 2 bases from J, with 9 bases between. This CDR3 has 14 amino acids. CDR1 is SGHTA and CDR2 is FQGNSA in the germline V gene. The CDR3 DNA reads as TGTGCCAGCAGCCCCCAGCATAACACCGGGGAGCTGTTTTTT. Translating gives CASSPQHNTGELFF.

The gene calls are TRBV29-1 and TRBJ1-1; TRBD1 matches 9 bases. V dropped 7 bases and J dropped 4; count of bases not matched to a gene: 4. Germline V gene data show CDR1 as SQVTM and CDR2 as ANQGSEA. CDR3 length: 12 amino acids. CDR3 coding DNA: TGCAGCGCGGGACAGGGCGGCACTGAAGCTTTCTTT. Translation: CSAGQGGTEAFF.

The table lists this clonotype with a few counts. This rearrangement joins TRBV11-2 to TRBJ2-1; 10 bases are a match to TRBD2. V lost 4 bases and J lost 7; bases outside the gene matches: 13. The CDR3 spans 17 residues. Germline V gene data show CDR1 as SGHAT and CDR2 as FQNNGV. CDR3 sequence: CASSSPWSGRGWNEQFF. CDR3 in DNA: TGTGCCAGCAGCTCCCCGTGGAGCGGGAGGGGGTGGAATGAGCAGTTCTTC.

This clonotype showed up many times. The chain links TRBV2 to TRBJ1-4; 9 positions match TRBD1. The junction had 12 bases not matched to a gene; V was cut back by 6 bases and J by 7 bases. This CDR3 is built from 16 residues. Germline V gives CDR1 SNHLY, CDR2 FYNNEI. This CDR3 reads CASSTGTGTRAEKLFF. The CDR3 region has the DNA TGTGCCAGCAGCACCGGGACAGGGACGAGGGCTGAAAAACTGTTTTTT.

The V call is TRBV7-2, the J call TRBJ2-5; a possible D gene is TRBD1 (5 bases). The CDR3 runs 16 residues. Trimming took 6 bases from V and 5 from J, leaving 22 bases between them. Germline values: CDR1 SGHTA, CDR2 FQGNSA. The CDR3 region is CASRTGHGAAPETQYF. CDR3 bases: TGTGCCAGCAGAACAGGCCACGGAGCCGCCCCCGAGACCCAGTACTTC. Variable domain in full (rest from reference TRBV7-2 and TRBJ2-5): GAGVSQSPSNKVTEKGKDVELRCDPISGHTALYWYRQSLGQGLEFLIYFQGNSAPDKSGLPSDRFSAERTGGSVSTLTIQRTQQEDSAVYLCASRTGHGAAPETQYFGPGTRLLVL.